These T cell receptor beta chains were read from a single sample in a study of blood T cell repertoires in COVID-19. Assay used: immunoSEQ multiplex PCR; TCRdb lists only in-frame clones, some missing. The table lists 250,000 or so clones, 86% of them singletons. Sequenced sample: peripheral blood. Receptors were obtained from a middle-aged man with active or convalescent COVID-19. CDR3s include the opening cysteine and the closing phenylalanine or tryptophan.

TRBV5-6	CASSLVAGALINSPLHF
TRBV5-1	CASSLGGPRNEQFF
TRBV2	CASSTSLRGRQRGTQYF
TRBV9	CASSVQQGELYEQYF
TRBV18	CASSPSGGEADTQYF
TRBV27	CASSLGQGSVAFF
TRBV19	CASSILHLGEQFF
TRBV5-1	CASSPTDRGPGRTEAFF
TRBV7-9	CASSLQQGNTEAFF
TRBV11-2	CASSSRGGGNTGELFF
TRBV6-6	CASSRSRGGWGSYEQYF
TRBV7-2	CASSWTSGSYNEQFF
TRBV19	CASSISGSGGYNEQFF
TRBV4-1	CASSQEPTGQGGLDTEAFF
TRBV24-1	CATSQGMNTEAFF
TRBV2	CASRGLYGYTF
TRBV5-6	CASRAGRVGGYTF
TRBV10-2	CASSESSGIGYTF
TRBV5-4	CASSMEGGDYGYTF
TRBV5-1	CASSLATANTQYF
TRBV6-5	CASQAGINEKLFF
TRBV7-7	CASGAGMDYEQYF
TRBV7-9	CASSGPGTMNQPQHF
TRBV6-5	CASRQGIASTGELFF
TRBV27	CASSKGINYGYTF
TRBV2	CASSEEGSGTWWTQYF
TRBV24-1	CATSDGGYYGYTF
TRBV6-5	CASSSVPGANQPQHF
TRBV6-1	CASSDVRDRVAGYTF
TRBV3-1/TRBV3-2	CASSPTGAGELFF
TRBV7-6	CASSFRGSVSGANVLTF
TRBV10-2	CASSLAGGSTEAFF
TRBV11-3	CASSLVGQVGETQYF
TRBV24-1	CATSDPGLAGEETQYF
TRBV24-1	CATSDDREANEQFF
TRBV27	CASLPPETGELFF
TRBV6-5	CASSYYLTGELFF
TRBV18	CASSPLRTANTGELFF
TRBV13	CASSPDLQGRPGRYNEQFF
TRBV5-6	CASSWGQDTQYF
TRBV11-3	CASSPGGSSYEQYF
TRBV4-1	CASSQGDRGGEKLFF
TRBV6-5	CASSPAQGGEKLFF
TRBV3-1/TRBV3-2	CASSPTGSPYEQYF
TRBV6-5	CASRSGGTDTQYF
TRBV9	CASSVGTGEGYEQYF
TRBV29-1	CSDRASTTSYTF
TRBV9	CASSRGLAGILFTQYF